These 21 T cell receptor beta chains came from one sample sequenced in a study of T-cell reconstitution after alpha-beta-depleted transplantation in children. During its preparation, the TCRbeta library received unique molecular identifiers. TCRdb passed the PCR reads through MiXCR, listing each CDR3 protein once. The sample consists of about 230,000 distinct CDR3 sequences, around 8.9% of them appearing once. The sequencing here drew on PBMCs from the stem cell graft donor, taken from the stem cell graft. These receptors were collected from a human donor who donated a stem cell graft to a child with SCID.

This clonotype was recorded many times. CDR3 region: CASKKLGQETTGDYGYTF. Written as DNA, the CDR3 is TGTGCCAGCAAAAAGCTCGGGCAGGAGACGACCGGGGACTATGGCTACACCTTC. This chain connects TRBV12-3 or TRBV12-4 to TRBJ1-2, with D hard to call. The CDR3 totals 18 residues. Trimming removed 7 bases at V and 3 bases at J, with 27 bases between.

This clonotype appeared many times. This chain uses TRBV5-1 with TRBJ1-1; TRBD1 agrees at 8 bases. The germline V gene encodes CDR1 SGHRS and CDR2 YFSETQ. The V segment lost 4 bases and the J segment 1 base; nucleotides outside the gene matches: 6. The CDR3 is 15 amino acids. The CDR3 reads CASSGQGAPNTEAFF. The DNA of the CDR3 is TGCGCCAGCAGCGGCCAGGGGGCGCCGAACACTGAAGCTTTCTTT. Using reference TRBV5-1 and TRBJ1-1 for the parts outside the CDR3, the full variable domain is KAGVTQTPRYLIKTRGQQVTLSCSPISGHRSVSWYQQTPGQGLQFLFEYFSETQRNKGNFPGRFSGRQFSNSRSEMNVSTLELGDSALYLCASSGQGAPNTEAFFGQGTRLTVV.

Ten or more counts support this clonotype. An end of the junction differs from the germline gene, which may be a read error. This chain uses TRBV7-2 with TRBJ2-7; tentatively, D is TRBD2 (6 bases). This CDR3 has 15 residues. CDR1 and CDR2 (germline): SGHTA, FQGNSA. CDR3 coding DNA: TGTGCCAGCAGCTTAAAAGGGGATCGGGGGTACGATCAGTACTTC. Residues: CASSLKGDRGYDQYF.

This clonotype was seen repeatedly, ten times or more. The CDR3 sequence is CASSAHTGVKNIQYF. In DNA, the CDR3 is TGTGCCAGCAGCGCCCATACAGGGGTCAAAAACATTCAGTACTTC. V gene TRBV9 combines with J gene TRBJ2-4; 7 bases align to TRBD1. CDR1 and CDR2 from the germline V gene are SGDLS and YYNGEE. The CDR3 is made up of 15 amino acids. With 3 bases clipped from V and 3 bases from J, the junction kept 6 bases outside the gene matches.

This clonotype was detected many times. This rearrangement joins TRBV10-3 to TRBJ1-1; a possible D gene is TRBD1 (5 bases). Germline CDR1 is ENHRY and CDR2 is SYGVKD. The CDR3 spans 17 residues. Trimming pared 4 bases from V and 4 bases from J, leaving 22 bases between. The CDR3 loop is CAISVSLPGETGTEAFF. As DNA, the CDR3 is TGTGCCATCAGTGTCTCCCTACCGGGGGAAACAGGCACTGAAGCTTTCTTT.

This clonotype was detected ten times or more. This rearrangement joins TRBV7-3 to TRBJ2-1; D possibly corresponds to TRBD2 (5 bases). The CDR3 is made up of 12 amino acids. Per germline, CDR1 SGHTA and CDR2 FQGTGA. Trimming stripped 1 base from V and 9 bases from J, with 7 bases between. DNA for the CDR3: TGTGCCAGCAGCTTAAGCGGGTCTGAGCAGTTCTTC. It translates to CASSLSGSEQFF.

At least ten counts were recorded for this clonotype. The chain employs TRBV4-1 and TRBJ2-3, with TRBD2 as a possible D gene (5 bases). V was shortened by 4 bases and J by 2 bases, with 13 bases between the two germline ends. The germline CDR1 and CDR2 sequences are MGHRA and YSYEKL. The CDR3 consists of 15 residues. CDR3: CASSPNGVSTDTQYF. In nucleotides, the CDR3 is TGCGCCAGCAGCCCTAACGGGGTTTCCACAGATACGCAGTATTTT.

This clonotype was detected only a few times. The chain uses TRBV20-1 and TRBJ2-3, with 9 nucleotides matching TRBD1. The CDR3 has 16 residues. The V gene end was trimmed by 3 bases and the J gene end by 4 bases; junction bases not matched to a gene: 11. The germline V gene has CDR1 DFQATT and CDR2 SNEGSKA (reference sequence). CDR3 bases: TGCAGTGCTAGGGGCCCGGGACAGGGCGTCGCAGATACGCAGTATTTT. Protein sequence: CSARGPGQGVADTQYF.

This clonotype has at least ten counts. The chain carries TRBV27 and TRBJ1-5, with D tentatively TRBD1 (5 bases). The germline gives CDR1 MNHEY, CDR2 SMNVEV (reference sequence). This CDR3 has 16 residues. V lost 6 bases to trimming and J lost 3 bases, with 18 bases between them. In DNA, the CDR3 is TGTGCCAGCAGCCCCTCAGGAGGGGAGGACAATCAGCCCCAGCATTTT. Translating gives CASSPSGGEDNQPQHF.

There are many counts of this clonotype. The chain uses TRBV30 and TRBJ1-1, with D hard to call. This CDR3 comprises 15 residues. Germline V gives CDR1 GTSNPN, CDR2 SVGIG (reference sequence). V lost 4 bases and J 1 base, leaving 16 bases between the germline ends. Here the CDR3 reads CAWNNGVNWNTEAFF. The CDR3 region has the DNA TGTGCCTGGAATAACGGAGTAAATTGGAACACTGAAGCTTTCTTT.

Many counts were recorded for this clonotype. J is TRBJ2-5 and V is TRBV11-2; D is unclear. The germline V gene encodes CDR1 SGHAT and CDR2 FQNNGV. The V end was cut by 3 bases, the J end by 4 bases, with 9 bases between. The CDR3 sequence is 13 residues long. As DNA, the CDR3 is TGTGCCAGCAGCTTGGGGTTATTAGAGACCCAGTACTTC. Its protein product is CASSLGLLETQYF.

The sample holds many counts of this clonotype. The chain employs TRBV5-1 and TRBJ2-5; 8 nucleotides align to TRBD2. Germline V lookup: CDR1 SGHRS, CDR2 YFSETQ. Trimming cost V 2 bases and J 2 bases; bases outside gene matches: 5. This CDR3 region has 15 residues. The DNA for the CDR3 is TGCGCCAGCAGCTTTTTTGGCGGGGGGCAAGAGACCCAGTACTTC. Encoded protein: CASSFFGGGQETQYF. The entire variable domain, with the rest obtained from reference TRBV5-1 and TRBJ2-5, is as follows: KAGVTQTPRYLIKTRGQQVTLSCSPISGHRSVSWYQQTPGQGLQFLFEYFSETQRNKGNFPGRFSGRQFSNSRSEMNVSTLELGDSALYLCASSFFGGGQETQYFGPGTRLLVL.

This clonotype showed up many times. The chain is built from TRBV5-1 and TRBJ1-1; no clear D gene. V lost 3 bases and J 5 bases, leaving 8 bases between the germline ends. Germline V lookup: CDR1 SGHRS, CDR2 YFSETQ. The CDR3 runs to 12 residues. The chain's CDR3 is CASSWGGTEAFF. CDR3 nucleotides: TGCGCCAGCAGCTGGGGAGGAACTGAAGCTTTCTTT.

This clonotype has just a few counts. One end of the junction fails to match germline, which may point to a read error. J is TRBJ2-1 and V is TRBV20-1, with 7 bases that match TRBD2. This CDR3 has 16 residues. CDR1 and CDR2 from the germline V gene are DFQATT and SNEGSKA (reference sequence). Here the CDR3 reads CCATGGGGASYNEQFF. For the CDR3, the DNA is TGCTGTGCTACGGGAGGCGGGGGTGCCTCCTACAATGAGCAGTTCTTC.

This clonotype has ten or more counts. V is TRBV20-1 and J is TRBJ2-1; the match to TRBD2 covers 11 bases. V trimming: 3 bases; J trimming: 12 bases; junction bases outside the gene matches: 4. Germline assignment: CDR1 DFQATT and CDR2 SNEGSKA (reference sequence). CDR3 length: 12 residues. Written as DNA, the CDR3 is TGCAGTGCTAGCCTAGCGGGGGGCCGGCAGTTCTTC. Encoded protein: CSASLAGGRQFF.

The chain employs TRBV20-1 and TRBJ2-1; a possible D gene is TRBD1 (6 bases). The CDR3 covers 15 residues. V was cut by 0 bases and J by 8 bases, with 17 bases left in between. The germline V gene encodes CDR1 DFQATT and CDR2 SNEGSKA (reference sequence). The CDR3 nucleotides are TGCAGTGCTAGAGATCCCCTAACAGGGCGGGATGAGCAGTTCTTC. Translation: CSARDPLTGRDEQFF.

This clonotype was counted ten times or more. V gene TRBV5-1 combines with J gene TRBJ2-1, with TRBD2 matching over 16 bases. V gave up 8 bases and J gave up 12 bases; unmatched junction bases: 11. Germline loops: CDR1 SGHRS, CDR2 YFSETQ. This CDR3 is built from 15 residues. This CDR3 is CASLPGTSGGATQFF. In nucleotides, the CDR3 is TGCGCCAGTCTCCCCGGGACTAGCGGGGGGGCCACGCAGTTCTTC.

This clonotype was seen many times. The chain employs TRBV7-9 and TRBJ2-2; maybe TRBD2 (5 bases). Germline CDR1 and CDR2: SEHNR and FQNEAQ (reference sequence). The V gene lost 4 bases and the J gene lost 6 bases, with 12 bases spanning the gap. CDR3 size: 14 residues. The CDR3 reads CASSSASSAGELFF. The CDR3 DNA is TGTGCCAGCAGCTCGGCTAGCTCTGCCGGGGAGCTGTTTTTT.

The CDR3 protein is CASSYSFEENTEAFF. CDR3 bases: TGTGCCAGCAGTTACTCCTTCGAAGAGAACACTGAAGCTTTCTTT. The rearrangement joins TRBV6-6 to TRBJ1-1; D is undetermined. CDR3 length equals 15 residues. CDR1 and CDR2 from the germline V gene are MNHNY and SVGAGI (reference sequence). The V end lost 0 bases, the J end lost 1 base, and 9 bases lay between the germline ends.

This clonotype occurred many times. V is TRBV29-1 and J is TRBJ1-1; D unresolved. Deletions cut 7 bases from V and 7 bases from J, with 25 bases between. CDR3 size: 15 residues. Germline lookup yields CDR1 SQVTM and CDR2 ANQGSEA. Here the CDR3 DNA reads TGCAGCGCCCGGTCCAGAAAGGGATCCGGCGGTGAAGCTTTCTTT. Translating gives CSARSRKGSGGEAFF.

This clonotype was counted ten times or more. This chain uses TRBV7-8 with TRBJ1-2, with a weak D call TRBD1 (5 bases). Germline V gene lookup returns CDR1 SGHVS and CDR2 FQNEAQ. The ends were cut back, 1 base at V and 4 bases at J, with 10 bases in the middle. The CDR3 length is 14 residues. Here the CDR3 reads CASSLDRGFYGYTF. CDR3 DNA sequence: TGTGCCAGCAGCTTAGACCGGGGGTTCTATGGCTACACCTTC.